This TCR beta chain was sequenced for a study of beta chain features in type 1 diabetes. Notes on the study in general: The influence of HLA type on TCRB rearrangement stayed undetermined. When cDNA is sequenced, cells with high TCR expression could be over-represented.

Since all of the isolated RNA was reverse transcribed, expressed TCRB transcripts were what got sequenced. Sequenced by immunoSEQ multiplex PCR; TCRdb stores in-frame clones only, minus some. The sample comprises roughly 290,000 clones, 7% to 9% of which are singletons, and over 0.8% rests with the top ten. This CDR3 comprises 16 residues. Germline V CDR1 and CDR2: LNHDA, SQIVND (reference sequence). Trimming took off 3 bases at V and 4 bases at J, with 13 bases between the two ends. This clone was detected a few times. The antigen is unknown. The sequence was obtained from a woman aged 18-29 years in good health. The sequenced sample was central memory CD4+ T cells from blood. V is TRBV19 and J is TRBJ2-6; the D gene could be TRBD1 or TRBD2 (5 bases each). This CDR3 is CASSIDGTLGANVLTF. For the CDR3, the DNA is TGTGCCAGTAGTATCGACGGGACGCTAGGGGCCAACGTCCTGACTTTC.